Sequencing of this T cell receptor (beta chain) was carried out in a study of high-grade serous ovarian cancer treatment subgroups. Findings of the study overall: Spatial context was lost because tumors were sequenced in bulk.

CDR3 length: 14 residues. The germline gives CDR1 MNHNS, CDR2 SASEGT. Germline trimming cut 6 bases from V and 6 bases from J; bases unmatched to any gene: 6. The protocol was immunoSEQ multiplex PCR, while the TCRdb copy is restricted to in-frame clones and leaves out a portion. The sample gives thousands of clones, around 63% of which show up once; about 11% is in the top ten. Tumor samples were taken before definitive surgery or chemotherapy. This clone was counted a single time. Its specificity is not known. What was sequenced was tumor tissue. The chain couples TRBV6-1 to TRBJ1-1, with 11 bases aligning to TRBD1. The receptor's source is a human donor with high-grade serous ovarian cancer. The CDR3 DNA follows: TGTGCCAGCAGGGACAGGGGGCTAAAAGCTGAAGCTTTCTTT. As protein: CASRDRGLKAEAFF.